The 28 T cell receptor beta chains in this list originate from one sample, sequenced in a study of Ad26.COV2.S vaccination and SARS-CoV-2 variants. Profiling relied on immunoSEQ multiplex PCR, and the TCRdb table lists in-frame clones only, not all of them. This sample has 510,000 or so clones, with roughly 89% found just once. Documented treatment: about 20 received Ad26.COV2.S at low or high dose, single or two shots; a few received placebo; per-sample allocation not given. Sampling took place 63 days after the first vaccine or placebo injection. The specimen was peripheral blood, collected in a trial of Ad26.COV2.S vaccine versus placebo. The receptors come from a person between 18 and 65 years old who received the Ad26.COV2.S COVID-19 vaccine or a placebo.

The CDR3 DNA sequence: TGTGCCAGCAGCCAAGTTGGGACAGGTGAGGACGAGCAGTACTTC. It codes for CASSQVGTGEDEQYF. The chain is built from TRBV4-2 and TRBJ2-7, with TRBD1 matching 8 bases. Germline V gene sequence: CDR1 LGHNA, CDR2 YNFKEQ. This CDR3 is 15 amino acids long. The V gene end was trimmed by 1 base and the J gene end by 5 bases; junction bases not matched to a gene: 7.

The rearrangement links TRBV30 to TRBJ2-5, with D perhaps given as TRBD1 or TRBD2 (5 bases each). CDR1 and CDR2 from the germline V gene are GTSNPN and SVGIG (reference sequence). With 0 bases removed from V and 3 bases from J, the gap between germline ends came to 14 bases. There are 15 residues in the CDR3. CDR3 sequence: CAWSVLVGREETQYF. The CDR3 bases are TGTGCCTGGAGTGTACTCGTGGGACGAGAAGAGACCCAGTACTTC.

This rearrangement joins TRBV27 to TRBJ1-2; 11 nucleotides agree with TRBD1. Germline V lookup: CDR1 MNHEY, CDR2 SMNVEV (reference sequence). After removal of 6 bases from V and 5 bases from J, the junction contained 5 bases not matched to a gene. CDR3 length: 14 amino acids. CDR3 in amino acids: CASSQGQGAYGYTF. The CDR3 DNA follows: TGTGCCAGCAGCCAAGGACAGGGGGCTTATGGCTACACCTTC.

V gene TRBV5-6 combines with J gene TRBJ2-2, with 9 bases fitting TRBD2. Trimming removed 1 base from V and 4 bases from J; junction bases left unmatched: 11. Germline lookup yields CDR1 SGHDT and CDR2 YYEEEE. The CDR3 is 18 amino acids. CDR3 loop: CASSLIPSGIGLTGELFF. For the CDR3, the DNA is TGTGCCAGCAGCTTGATACCTAGCGGGATAGGCCTCACCGGGGAGCTGTTTTTT.

This clone was observed a single time. The V gene is TRBV5-1, the J gene TRBJ2-5; D tentatively reads TRBD1 or TRBD2 (5 bases each). The germline V gene encodes CDR1 SGHRS and CDR2 YFSETQ. V lost 0 bases and J 5 bases, leaving 14 bases between the germline ends. The CDR3 consists of 15 residues. CDR3 sequence reads: CASSLAGTDQETQYF. The CDR3 DNA follows: TGCGCCAGCAGCTTGGCCGGGACCGATCAGGAGACCCAGTACTTC.

The chain combines TRBV4-3 with TRBJ2-1, with 9 bases that match TRBD1. V was clipped by 4 bases and J by 3 bases; unmatched bases: 10. Germline CDR1 is LGHNA and CDR2 is YSLEER. The CDR3 extends over 17 amino acids. DNA of the CDR3: TGCGCCAGCAGCCGGGACAGGGTGGGGAGGCTCTACAATGAGCAGTTCTTC. It translates to CASSRDRVGRLYNEQFF.

In its sample, this clone was seen once. The V call is TRBV5-6, the J call TRBJ2-1; 10 bases fit TRBD1. V lost 6 bases and J lost 7; bases outside the gene matches: 10. The length of the CDR3 is 15 residues. Germline V gene data show CDR1 as SGHDT and CDR2 as YYEEEE. CDR3 sequence: CASTSGTGEGNEQFF. CDR3 sequence (DNA): TGTGCCAGCACCTCGGGGACAGGGGAGGGGAATGAGCAGTTCTTC.

The chain employs TRBV7-8 and TRBJ2-1; D is unclear. The CDR3 is made up of 15 amino acids. V was trimmed by 0 bases and J by 8 bases, leaving 14 bases between them. Germline CDR1 SGHVS, CDR2 FQNEAQ. The CDR3 DNA reads TGTGCCAGCAGCTTAGCCCGGACCTATAGGGATGAGCAGTTCTTC. As protein: CASSLARTYRDEQFF.

CDR3 nucleotides: TGTGCCAGCAGCCCAGCATTGAGGTCGTACACTGAAGCTTTCTTT. It encodes CASSPALRSYTEAFF. The V call is TRBV9, the J call TRBJ1-1, with D unclear. Between the trimmed V and J ends, which lost 4 bases and 3 bases, there was a span of 16 bases. CDR1 is SGDLS, CDR2 YYNGEE, per germline. The CDR3 has 15 residues.

The V call is TRBV7-9, the J call TRBJ2-1, with TRBD1 as a possible D gene (6 bases). Germline V gene data show CDR1 as SEHNR and CDR2 as FQNEAQ (reference sequence). Trimming removed 5 bases at V and 3 bases at J, with 14 bases between. The length of the CDR3 is 15 residues. The CDR3 loop reads CASSPGRGSYNEQFF. CDR3 DNA sequence: TGTGCCAGCAGCCCAGGTAGGGGGAGCTACAATGAGCAGTTCTTC.

The gene calls are TRBV7-3 and TRBJ2-1, with TRBD1 identical over 7 bases. Unmatched junction bases numbered 12, after V lost 5 bases and J lost 8 bases. The CDR3 has 15 residues. CDR1 and CDR2 (germline): SGHTA, FQGTGA. The chain's CDR3 is CASSRWTGPNDEQFF. The CDR3 region has the DNA TGTGCCAGCAGCAGATGGACAGGTCCTAACGATGAGCAGTTCTTC.

The chain carries TRBV28 and TRBJ1-2; D unresolved. The CDR3 is made up of 12 amino acids. Deletions cut 7 bases from V and 0 bases from J, with 6 bases between. CDR1 and CDR2 from the germline V gene are MDHEN and SYDVKM. The CDR3 loop reads CASTLANYGYTF. CDR3 sequence (DNA): TGTGCCAGCACACTAGCTAACTATGGCTACACCTTC.

CDR3 bases: TGTGCCACCACACGGACAGCCACCTATGGCTACACCTTC. Translated: CATTRTATYGYTF. This rearrangement joins TRBV6-5 to TRBJ1-2, with D possibly matching TRBD1 (6 bases). Germline V gene data show CDR1 as MNHEY and CDR2 as SVGAGI. Between the trimmed V and J ends, which lost 10 bases and 4 bases, there was a span of 16 bases. There are 13 residues in the CDR3.

In its sample, this clone was seen once. The chain employs TRBV5-1 and TRBJ1-6, with a tentative D call TRBD1 (5 bases). In germline, CDR1 is SGHRS, CDR2 YFSETQ. The CDR3 contains 17 residues. The V end lost 7 bases, the J end lost 7 bases, and 24 bases lay between the germline ends. The CDR3 is CASQEWGGKGDNSPLHF. CDR3 nucleotide sequence: TGCGCCAGCCAAGAATGGGGGGGAAAAGGGGACAATTCACCCCTCCACTTT. The full variable domain, its missing parts supplied by reference TRBV5-1 and TRBJ1-6, is KAGVTQTPRYLIKTRGQQVTLSCSPISGHRSVSWYQQTPGQGLQFLFEYFSETQRNKGNFPGRFSGRQFSNSRSEMNVSTLELGDSALYLCASQEWGGKGDNSPLHFGNGTRLTVT.

This chain joins TRBV11-2 and TRBJ2-3; D is unresolved. Trimming shortened V by 0 bases and J by 2 bases, and 9 bases separated the two germline ends. Germline lookup yields CDR1 SGHAT and CDR2 FQNNGV. The CDR3 extends over 15 amino acids. The CDR3 reads CASSLDRSPTDTQYF. The CDR3 DNA reads TGTGCCAGCAGCTTAGACAGGAGCCCCACAGATACGCAGTATTTT.

The J gene is TRBJ2-4, the V gene TRBV5-1, with D maybe TRBD2 (6 bases). The CDR3 loop spans 16 amino acids. Germline V gene data show CDR1 as SGHRS and CDR2 as YFSETQ. Trimming pared 0 bases from V and 0 bases from J, leaving 10 bases between. CDR3 sequence reads: CASSLAGRIAKNIQYF. The CDR3 coding sequence is TGCGCCAGCAGCTTGGCCGGGAGAATAGCCAAAAACATTCAGTACTTC.

The chain has TRBV11-2 and TRBJ2-1; the D gene is possibly TRBD1 (6 bases). This CDR3 has 13 residues. The germline V and J ends were trimmed by 4 bases and 5 bases, with 9 bases remaining between them. Germline lookup yields CDR1 SGHAT and CDR2 FQNNGV. The CDR3 here is CASSWDINNEQFF. The CDR3 DNA reads as TGTGCCAGCAGCTGGGACATAAACAATGAGCAGTTCTTC. The full variable domain, with the rest looked up from reference TRBV11-2 and TRBJ2-1, is EAGVAQSPRYKIIEKRQSVAFWCNPISGHATLYWYQQILGQGPKLLIQFQNNGVVDDSQLPKDRFSAERLKGVDSTLKIQPAKLEDSAVYLCASSWDINNEQFFGPGTRLTVL.

The chain links TRBV14 to TRBJ2-1; 8 nucleotides align to TRBD1. The CDR3 extends over 19 amino acids. The germline gives CDR1 SGHDN, CDR2 FVKESK. The V segment lost 5 bases and the J segment 2 bases; nucleotides outside the gene matches: 17. For the CDR3, the DNA is TGTGCCAGCAGCGACAGCACCCAGGGGGCCATACACACCTACAATGAGCAGTTCTTC. This sequence encodes CASSDSTQGAIHTYNEQFF. Together with reference TRBV14 and TRBJ2-1, the CDR3 gives the full variable domain: EAGVTQFPSHSVIEKGQTVTLRCDPISGHDNLYWYRRVMGKEIKFLLHFVKESKQDESGMPNNRFLAERTGGTYSTLKVQPAELEDSGVYFCASSDSTQGAIHTYNEQFFGPGTRLTVL.

V and J are TRBV27 and TRBJ2-2, with no clear D. The germline CDR1 and CDR2 sequences are MNHEY and SMNVEV (reference sequence). The CDR3 is 14 amino acids. V was shortened by 5 bases and J by 7 bases, with 14 bases between the two germline ends. The CDR3 sequence is CASSPTRPGGELFF. The CDR3 nucleotides read TGTGCCAGCAGTCCGACCCGACCGGGCGGGGAGCTGTTTTTT.

CDR3: CSASRITPGRLYNEQFF. DNA of the CDR3: TGCAGTGCTAGTAGAATCACCCCCGGCAGGCTCTACAATGAGCAGTTCTTC. The rearrangement links TRBV20-1 to TRBJ2-1, with D unclear. Germline V gene data show CDR1 as DFQATT and CDR2 as SNEGSKA (reference sequence). Trimming cost V 3 bases and J 3 bases, with 21 bases left between them. This CDR3 spans 17 amino acids.

J is TRBJ2-2 and V is TRBV28, with TRBD1 as a possible D gene (7 bases). CDR3 length equals 18 residues. CDR1 and CDR2 (germline): MDHEN, SYDVKM. V dropped 2 bases and J dropped 2 bases, with 18 bases sitting between them. CDR3 sequence reads: CASSLRQGGFVNTGELFF. The CDR3 region has the DNA TGTGCCAGCAGTTTACGGCAGGGGGGTTTTGTTAACACCGGGGAGCTGTTTTTT.

The chain uses TRBV27 and TRBJ2-2, with 7 bases fitting TRBD1. The germline gives CDR1 MNHEY, CDR2 SMNVEV (reference sequence). The CDR3 spans 16 residues. With 0 bases clipped from V and 7 bases from J, the junction kept 8 bases outside the gene matches. The CDR3 region has the DNA TGTGCCAGCAGTTTATCTGCGACAGGGATCATCGGGGAGCTGTTTTTT. Protein: CASSLSATGIIGELFF.

This chain uses TRBV29-1 with TRBJ2-3; D gene ambiguous. Trimming took off 4 bases at V and 5 bases at J, with 7 bases between the two ends. The germline V gene encodes CDR1 SQVTM and CDR2 ANQGSEA. The CDR3 length is 11 residues. CDR3 sequence reads: CSVGPGDTQYF. The CDR3 DNA reads TGCAGCGTTGGTCCAGGAGATACGCAGTATTTT.

This chain joins TRBV24-1 and TRBJ2-3; D ambiguous. CDR1 and CDR2 from the germline V gene are KGHDR and SFDVKD. V dropped 9 bases and J dropped 3 bases, with 33 bases sitting between them. The length of the CDR3 is 20 residues. This chain's CDR3 is CATRSIESVPTPHQTDTQYF. In DNA, the CDR3 is TGTGCCACCCGTTCCATTGAATCAGTCCCGACCCCCCATCAAACAGATACGCAGTATTTT.

This chain links TRBV5-1 with TRBJ1-5; 7 nucleotides align to TRBD1. V shed 3 bases, J shed 2 bases, and the junction held 5 bases outside the gene matches. The CDR3 loop spans 15 amino acids. Germline CDR1 SGHRS, CDR2 YFSETQ. DNA of the CDR3: TGCGCCAGCAGCTCGGGGGGGACAGGCAATCAGCCCCAGCATTTT. It specifies CASSSGGTGNQPQHF.

The chain has TRBV27 and TRBJ2-1; D may correspond to TRBD1 or TRBD2 (6 bases each). The V gene lost 5 bases and the J gene lost 8 bases, with 7 bases spanning the gap. Germline V lookup: CDR1 MNHEY, CDR2 SMNVEV (reference sequence). The CDR3 sequence is 11 residues long. CDR3 sequence (DNA): TGTGCCAGCAGTAGGGGGGATGAGCAGTTCTTC. Translated, it gives CASSRGDEQFF.

The chain combines TRBV5-1 with TRBJ2-3; 10 positions match TRBD2. The CDR3 sequence is 17 residues long. V lost 3 bases to trimming and J lost 0 bases; unmatched junction nucleotides: 7. Germline CDR1 is SGHRS and CDR2 is YFSETQ. CDR3 nucleotide sequence: TGCGCCAGCAGCTCGGGTAGCGGGAGGATAAGCACAGATACGCAGTATTTT. Translating gives CASSSGSGRISTDTQYF.

The gene calls are TRBV27 and TRBJ2-2, with 9 bases fitting TRBD2. The CDR3 is 15 amino acids. V lost 1 base and J lost 7; bases outside the gene matches: 4. The V gene's germline CDR1 is MNHEY and CDR2 SMNVEV (reference sequence). In DNA, the CDR3 is TGTGCCAGCAGTTTATTCGCGGGAGGGATCGGGGAGCTGTTTTTT. This gives the protein CASSLFAGGIGELFF.